A selection of T cell receptor beta chains follows, all from one sample in a study of technical replicates of blood from a handful of donors. Sequencing was performed with immunoSEQ multiplex PCR; in TCRdb, only in-frame clones are kept and a portion is missing. The sample has roughly 68,000 clones, around 94% seen once; the top ten hold under 0.5%. The specimen sequenced was T cells isolated from PBMCs. The source is a human donor in good health. CDR3s include the opening cysteine and the closing phenylalanine or tryptophan. Fields, in order: V gene, J gene, clone size, D gene, CDR3 DNA, CDR3 protein. D genes are given only for firm matches. Clone size is shown for a subset of rows, as once, few, many or a class of expanded clone.

TRBV4-2	TRBJ2-1	once	TRBD2	TGTGCCAGCAGCCAAGCGGCCCGGACTAGCGGCGACAATGAGCAGTTCTTC	CASSQAARTSGDNEQFF
TRBV19	TRBJ2-7	few	NA	TGTGCCAGTAGTATTTCGGAGGGAGAGTACGAGCAGTACTTC	CASSISEGEYEQYF
TRBV27	TRBJ2-1	NA	NA	TGTGCCAGTTCCCTAGCCCCGCACAATGAGCAGTTCTTC	CASSLAPHNEQFF
TRBV6-5	TRBJ2-5	NA	TRBD2	TGTGCCAGCACTATGACTAGCGGGGGGAAAGAGACCCAGTACTTC	CASTMTSGGKETQYF
TRBV28	TRBJ1-4	NA	NA	TGTGCCAGCAGTCTACAGGGTTTGAATGAAAAACTGTTTTTT	CASSLQGLNEKLFF
TRBV10-2	TRBJ1-2	NA	TRBD1	TGCGCCAGCAGTATAGACAGGGACTATGGCTACACCTTC	CASSIDRDYGYTF
TRBV6-1	TRBJ1-2	NA	NA	TGTGCCAGCAGTGAAAGCCCAGGGGTCGGGGATGGCTACACCTTC	CASSESPGVGDGYTF
TRBV7-2	TRBJ2-1	NA	TRBD1	TGTGCCAGCAGGTTCGACAGGGGGCGCGGCAATGAGCAGTTCTTC	CASRFDRGRGNEQFF
TRBV19	TRBJ1-2	NA	TRBD1	TGTGCCAGTTCGACAGGGGGCGTCTATGGCTACACCTTC	CASSTGGVYGYTF
TRBV19	TRBJ1-3	NA	NA	TGTGCCAGTAGGATGCAGGGAAGCTCTGGAAACACCATATATTTT	CASRMQGSSGNTIYF
TRBV7-3	TRBJ2-1	NA	TRBD2	TGTGCCAGCAGCTCCTCGACTAGCGGGGGGCCGCCCAATGAGCAGTTCTTC	CASSSSTSGGPPNEQFF
TRBV11-2	TRBJ2-3	NA	TRBD2	TGTGCCAGCAGCTTAGAGGGAACGGGACTAGCGGACCTCCGGAATACGCAGTATTTT	CASSLEGTGLADLRNTQYF
TRBV10-3	TRBJ2-3	NA	TRBD2	TGTGCCATCAGTGCTAGCGGGACCACAGATACGCAGTATTTT	CAISASGTTDTQYF
TRBV18	TRBJ2-7	NA	TRBD2	TGTGCCAGCTCACCTGGACTAGCGAAGGGCGAGCAGTACTTC	CASSPGLAKGEQYF
TRBV19	TRBJ2-2	NA	NA	TGTGCCAGTAGTACCTCGACAGGATTATACACCGGGGAGCTGTTTTTT	CASSTSTGLYTGELFF
TRBV30	TRBJ1-4	NA	TRBD1	TGTGCCTGGAAGGGGGCGATCTATGAAAAACTGTTTTTT	CAWKGAIYEKLFF
TRBV28	TRBJ2-5	once	TRBD1	TGTGCCAGCAGCCTTCCCTGGGACAGGGGAGAGACCCAGTACTTC	CASSLPWDRGETQYF
TRBV2	TRBJ1-2	once	NA	TGTGCCAGCAGTGAAAGGGGAAGCTATGGCTACACCTTC	CASSERGSYGYTF
TRBV19	TRBJ1-3	NA	TRBD1	TGTGCCAGTAGTATGGGGACAGAAGGAAACACCATATATTTT	CASSMGTEGNTIYF
TRBV29-1	TRBJ2-5	NA	NA	TGCAGCGTTGTAGTCTGGGCAGGAGGAGAGACCCAGTACTTC	CSVVVWAGGETQYF
TRBV19	TRBJ2-7	NA	TRBD2	TGTGCCAGTAGTAATAGCGGGAGGGTCGAGCAGTACTTC	CASSNSGRVEQYF
TRBV29-1	TRBJ1-2	NA	TRBD1	TGCAGCGCGGACAGGGGGAATGGCTACACCTTC	CSADRGNGYTF
TRBV29-1	TRBJ1-2	NA	TRBD1	TGCAGCGTTCGAAACAGGGGCCCAGCTAACTATGGCTACACCTTC	CSVRNRGPANYGYTF
TRBV29-1	TRBJ2-7	NA	TRBD2	TGCAGCGTTGAAGATCTGGCTAGCGGGGCGTACGAGCAGTACTTC	CSVEDLASGAYEQYF
TRBV2	TRBJ2-3	NA	NA	TGTGCCAGCAGTGGTCAAGGCGGGAACACAGATACGCAGTATTTT	CASSGQGGNTDTQYF
TRBV6-4	TRBJ2-3	NA	NA	TGTGCCAGCAGTGTCCACCAAACAAGTAGCACAGATACGCAGTATTTT	CASSVHQTSSTDTQYF
TRBV21-1	TRBJ1-4	NA	NA	TGTGCCAGCAGCAAAGAGGTAGGGGAGGTTTGGGAAAAACTGTTTTTT	CASSKEVGEVWEKLFF
TRBV29-1	TRBJ1-2	NA	NA	TGCAGCGTCCGGACAGCTGACCACTATGGCTACACCTTC	CSVRTADHYGYTF
TRBV15	TRBJ1-1	once	NA	TGTGCCACCAGCAGAGATCTGGGGGGGGCTGAAGCTTTCTTT	CATSRDLGGAEAFF
TRBV28	TRBJ2-7	NA	TRBD1	TGTGCCACCTCTCGCCCGGGACAGGGAATATACGAGCAGTACTTC	CATSRPGQGIYEQYF
TRBV2	TRBJ1-4	NA	NA	TGTGCCAGCAGTGGGGAGGTGGGTGAAAAACTGTTTTTT	CASSGEVGEKLFF
TRBV19	TRBJ1-2	NA	NA	TGTGCCAGTAGTGGGACGGGAGATGGCTACACCTTC	CASSGTGDGYTF
TRBV29-1	TRBJ2-7	NA	TRBD1	TGCAGCGTAGTTACAGGGGGACCAACCCAACCTAGCTCCTACGAGCAGTACTTC	CSVVTGGPTQPSSYEQYF
TRBV25-1	TRBJ2-1	NA	TRBD1	TGTGCCAGCAGTGAGAGGACAGGGGTCTTTGGTGAGCAGTTCTTC	CASSERTGVFGEQFF
TRBV7-3	TRBJ2-1	NA	NA	TGTGCCAGCAGCTTAGCTAGCAGTAATGAGCAGTTCTTC	CASSLASSNEQFF
TRBV9	TRBJ1-1	few	NA	TGTGCCAGCAGCGTAGATCCCCAGGGTGACCCTGAAGCTTTCTTT	CASSVDPQGDPEAFF
TRBV6-5	TRBJ1-1	NA	NA	TGTGCCAGCAGTTACGACGGGGGTAACACTGAAGCTTTCTTT	CASSYDGGNTEAFF
TRBV23-1	TRBJ2-5	once	NA	TGCGCCAGCAATCCCCGGCCCCCGGAGAGCCAAGAGACCCAGTACTTC	CASNPRPPESQETQYF
TRBV18	TRBJ1-1	NA	NA	TGTGCCAGCTTAGGGACTGCCGGGGGTGAAGCTTTCTTT	CASLGTAGGEAFF
TRBV9	TRBJ1-5	NA	NA	TGTGCCAGCAGCCCCCATCTATATAGCAATCAGCCCCAGCATTTT	CASSPHLYSNQPQHF
TRBV4-3	TRBJ2-2	NA	NA	TGCGCCAGCAGCCAAAGACTGAACACCGGGGAGCTGTTTTTT	CASSQRLNTGELFF
TRBV9	TRBJ2-2	NA	TRBD2	TGTGCCAGCAGCGAGCCAATAGGACTAGCGGGAGGGCGGGAGCTGTTTTTT	CASSEPIGLAGGRELFF
TRBV7-2	TRBJ1-2	NA	TRBD1	TGTGCCAGCAGCAAGGACAGGGGAGTATATGGCTACACCTTC	CASSKDRGVYGYTF
TRBV19	TRBJ2-7	NA	TRBD2	TGTGCCAGTAGTAAGACTAGCTTGGGGATCGGCGACGAGCAGTACTTC	CASSKTSLGIGDEQYF
TRBV27	TRBJ1-2	NA	TRBD1	TGTGCCAGCAGTTCGGGACAGTCCTATGGCTACACCTTC	CASSSGQSYGYTF
TRBV7-2	TRBJ2-6	NA	TRBD1	TGTGCCAGCAGCTTAGGGACAGGGGCCGGGGCCAACGTCCTGACTTTC	CASSLGTGAGANVLTF
TRBV5-6	TRBJ2-3	NA	TRBD1	TGTGCCAGCAGCACCTGGACAGGGTCAGATACGCAGTATTTT	CASSTWTGSDTQYF
TRBV28	TRBJ2-7	NA	NA	TGTGCCAGCAGTTTACACACCACCTACGAGCAGTACTTC	CASSLHTTYEQYF
TRBV5-1	TRBJ2-1	NA	TRBD2	TGCGCCAGCGGACCCGGGACTAGCTTTTATGGTGAGCAGTTCTTC	CASGPGTSFYGEQFF
TRBV5-4	TRBJ2-7	NA	TRBD1	TGTGCCAGCAGCTTGGCACCGGGACAGGAAGGATACGAGCAGTACTTC	CASSLAPGQEGYEQYF
TRBV7-9	TRBJ1-4	NA	NA	TGTGCCAGCAGCCCACTGAAACTGTTTTTT	CASSPLKLFF
TRBV6-5	TRBJ2-7	NA	TRBD1	TGTGCCAGCAGCCAAAGGGACAGGTCCTACGAGCAGTACTTC	CASSQRDRSYEQYF
TRBV19	TRBJ1-5	NA	TRBD1	TGTGCCAGTAGTATTCGGGACAGGGGACATCAGCCCCAGCATTTT	CASSIRDRGHQPQHF
TRBV27	TRBJ1-1	NA	NA	TGTGCCAGCAGGGGGCCCCAGGTCGCTGAAGCTTTCTTT	CASRGPQVAEAFF
TRBV27	TRBJ2-7	once	NA	TGTGCCAGCAGTATTCGACAGGCTTCCTACGAGCAGTACTTC	CASSIRQASYEQYF